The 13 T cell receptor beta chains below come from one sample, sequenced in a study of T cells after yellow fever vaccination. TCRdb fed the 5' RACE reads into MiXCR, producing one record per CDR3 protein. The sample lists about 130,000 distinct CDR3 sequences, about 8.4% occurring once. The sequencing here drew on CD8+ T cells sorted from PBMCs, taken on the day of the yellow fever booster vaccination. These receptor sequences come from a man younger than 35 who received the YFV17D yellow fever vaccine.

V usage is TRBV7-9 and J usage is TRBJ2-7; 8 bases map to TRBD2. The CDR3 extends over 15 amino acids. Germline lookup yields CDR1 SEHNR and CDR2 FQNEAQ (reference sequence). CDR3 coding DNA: TGTGCCAGCGGCTTAGGGACGGGACTAGCCTACGAGCAGTACGTC. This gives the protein CASGLGTGLAYEQYV.

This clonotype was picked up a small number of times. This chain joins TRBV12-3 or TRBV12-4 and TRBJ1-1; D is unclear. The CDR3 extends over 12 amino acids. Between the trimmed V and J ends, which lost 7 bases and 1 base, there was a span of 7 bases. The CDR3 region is CASNMGNTEAFF. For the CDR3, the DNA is TGTGCCAGCAACATGGGGAACACTGAAGCTTTCTTT.

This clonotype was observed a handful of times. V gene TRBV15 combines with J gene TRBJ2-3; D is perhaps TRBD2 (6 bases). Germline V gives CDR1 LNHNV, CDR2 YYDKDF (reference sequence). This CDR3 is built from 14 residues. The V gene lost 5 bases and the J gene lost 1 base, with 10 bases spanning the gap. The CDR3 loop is CATSEGGGTDTQYF. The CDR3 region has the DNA TGTGCCACCAGCGAAGGAGGGGGCACAGATACGCAGTATTTT.

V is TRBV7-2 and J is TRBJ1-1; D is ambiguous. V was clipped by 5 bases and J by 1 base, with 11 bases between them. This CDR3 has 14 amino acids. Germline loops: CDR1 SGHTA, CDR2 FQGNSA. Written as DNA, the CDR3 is TGTGCCAGCAGCGAAGAGCTTGCGAACACTGAAGCTTTCTTT. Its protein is CASSEELANTEAFF. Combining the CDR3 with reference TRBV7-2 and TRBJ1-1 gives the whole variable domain GAGVSQSPSNKVTEKGKDVELRCDPISGHTALYWYRQSLGQGLEFLIYFQGNSAPDKSGLPSDRFSAERTGGSVSTLTIQRTQQEDSAVYLCASSEELANTEAFFGQGTRLTVV.

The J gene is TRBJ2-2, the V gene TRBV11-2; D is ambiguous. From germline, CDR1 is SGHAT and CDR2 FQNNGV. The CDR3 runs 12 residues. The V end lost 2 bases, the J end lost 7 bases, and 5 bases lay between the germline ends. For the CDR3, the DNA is TGTGCCAGCAGCTTAAGGGTCGGGGAGCTGTTTTTT. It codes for CASSLRVGELFF. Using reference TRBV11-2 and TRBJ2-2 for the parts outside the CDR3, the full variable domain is EAGVAQSPRYKIIEKRQSVAFWCNPISGHATLYWYQQILGQGPKLLIQFQNNGVVDDSQLPKDRFSAERLKGVDSTLKIQPAKLEDSAVYLCASSLRVGELFFGEGSRLTVL.

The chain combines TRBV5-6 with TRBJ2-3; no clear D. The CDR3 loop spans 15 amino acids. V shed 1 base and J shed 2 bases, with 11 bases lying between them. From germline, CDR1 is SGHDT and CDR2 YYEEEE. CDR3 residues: CASSLRSSTTDTQYF. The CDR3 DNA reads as TGTGCCAGCAGCTTGCGGAGCAGTACCACAGATACGCAGTATTTT. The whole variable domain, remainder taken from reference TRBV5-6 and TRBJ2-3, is DAGVTQSPTHLIKTRGQQVTLRCSPKSGHDTVSWYQQALGQGPQFIFQYYEEEERQRGNFPDRFSGHQFPNYSSELNVNALLLGDSALYLCASSLRSSTTDTQYFGPGTRLTVL.

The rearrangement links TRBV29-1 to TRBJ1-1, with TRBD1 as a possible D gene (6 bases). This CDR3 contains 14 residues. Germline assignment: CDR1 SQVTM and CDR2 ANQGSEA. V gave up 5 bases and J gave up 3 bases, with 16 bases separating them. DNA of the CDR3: TGCAGCGTTACCCCACAGGGAAAGGACACTGAAGCTTTCTTT. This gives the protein CSVTPQGKDTEAFF.

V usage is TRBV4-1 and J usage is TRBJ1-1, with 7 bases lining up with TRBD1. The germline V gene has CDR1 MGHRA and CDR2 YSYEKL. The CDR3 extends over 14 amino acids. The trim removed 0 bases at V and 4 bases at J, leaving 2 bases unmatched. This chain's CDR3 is CASSQEGTVTEAFF. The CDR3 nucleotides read TGCGCCAGCAGCCAAGAGGGGACAGTCACTGAAGCTTTCTTT.

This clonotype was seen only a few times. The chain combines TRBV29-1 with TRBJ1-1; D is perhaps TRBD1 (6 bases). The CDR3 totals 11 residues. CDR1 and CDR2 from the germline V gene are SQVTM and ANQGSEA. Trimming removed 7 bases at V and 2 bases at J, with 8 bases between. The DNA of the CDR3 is TGCAGCGCAGGGGTAAACACTGAAGCTTTCTTT. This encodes CSAGVNTEAFF.

CDR3 loop: CASSLPTTGTNTGELFF. In DNA form, the CDR3 reads TGTGCCAGCAGCCTCCCAACCACCGGGACAAACACCGGGGAGCTGTTTTTT. The chain couples TRBV11-3 to TRBJ2-2; perhaps TRBD1 as D (6 bases). V was clipped by 5 bases and J by 2 bases, with 18 bases between them. The CDR3 covers 17 residues. The germline V gene encodes CDR1 SGHNT and CDR2 YENEEA.

DNA of the CDR3: TGTGCCAGCAGCTTTGTGGAGGCGAACACCGGGGAGCTGTTTTTT. The encoded protein is CASSFVEANTGELFF. This rearrangement joins TRBV7-6 to TRBJ2-2, with D perhaps TRBD2 (5 bases). The CDR3 runs to 15 residues. V was clipped by 3 bases and J by 0 bases, with 8 bases between them. CDR1 is SGHVS, CDR2 FNYEAQ, per germline.

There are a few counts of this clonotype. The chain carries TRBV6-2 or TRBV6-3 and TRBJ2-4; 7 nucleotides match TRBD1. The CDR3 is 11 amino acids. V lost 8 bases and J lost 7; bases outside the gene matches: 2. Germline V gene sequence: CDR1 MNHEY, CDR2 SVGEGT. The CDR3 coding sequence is TGTGCCAGCGAGACAGGGAACATTCAGTACTTC. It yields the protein CASETGNIQYF.

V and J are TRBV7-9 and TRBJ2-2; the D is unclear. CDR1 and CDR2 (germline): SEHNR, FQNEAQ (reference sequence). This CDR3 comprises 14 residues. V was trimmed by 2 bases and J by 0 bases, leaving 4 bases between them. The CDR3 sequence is CASSLLANTGELFF. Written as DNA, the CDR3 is TGTGCCAGCAGCTTACTAGCGAACACCGGGGAGCTGTTTTTT.